A selection of T cell receptor beta chains follows, all from one sample in a study of blood T cell repertoires in COVID-19. The table came from immunoSEQ multiplex PCR; TCRdb's copy has only in-frame clones and leaves some out. In the table there are around 340,000 clones, roughly 85% of which are singletons. Specimen: PBMCs or T cells enriched from blood (not recorded which). These receptors all come from a middle-aged woman with acute COVID-19. CDR3s leave out the opening cysteine and the closing phenylalanine or tryptophan.

CDR3 protein: ASRIGTGGWEQY
J gene: TRBJ2-7
V gene: TRBV28

CDR3 protein: ASSLEASGGLIQETQY
J gene: TRBJ2-5
V gene: TRBV5-1

CDR3 protein: ASSLFGGSTTGELF
J gene: TRBJ2-2
V gene: TRBV28

CDR3 protein: ASSYSSVEKLF
J gene: TRBJ1-4
V gene: TRBV6-2/TRBV6-3

CDR3 protein: ASSLRGSRQGEQF
J gene: TRBJ2-1
V gene: TRBV7-9

CDR3 protein: ASSPGGSNEQY
J gene: TRBJ2-7
V gene: TRBV6-5

CDR3 protein: ASSLGKGGGGEQF
J gene: TRBJ2-1
V gene: TRBV7-3

CDR3 protein: ASSSPGGVYGYT
J gene: TRBJ1-2
V gene: TRBV6-2/TRBV6-3

CDR3 protein: ASSPGQKYHTQY
J gene: TRBJ2-3
V gene: TRBV18

CDR3 protein: ASSTGGGRNEAF
J gene: TRBJ1-1
V gene: TRBV6-5

CDR3 protein: ASRQGTEAF
J gene: TRBJ1-1
V gene: TRBV6-4

CDR3 protein: ASSLSRPTRASYEQY
J gene: TRBJ2-7
V gene: TRBV28

CDR3 protein: ASSGQGRNEQY
J gene: TRBJ2-7
V gene: TRBV2

CDR3 protein: ASSLAQDRGLGGYT
J gene: TRBJ1-2
V gene: TRBV7-2

CDR3 protein: ASSPEGGARGNQPQH
J gene: TRBJ1-5
V gene: TRBV18

CDR3 protein: ASSPRGLANTGELF
J gene: TRBJ2-2
V gene: TRBV18

CDR3 protein: ASSVTDVYEQY
J gene: TRBJ2-7
V gene: TRBV9

CDR3 protein: ASSLVDRGGSPLH
J gene: TRBJ1-6
V gene: TRBV5-6

CDR3 protein: ASSFRQGLYTGELF
J gene: TRBJ2-2
V gene: TRBV7-9

CDR3 protein: ASSPSGRNEDTQY
J gene: TRBJ2-3
V gene: TRBV7-3

CDR3 protein: ASSWRETRFDEQF
J gene: TRBJ2-1
V gene: TRBV14

CDR3 protein: ASSWENRGQLNGYT
J gene: TRBJ1-2
V gene: TRBV18